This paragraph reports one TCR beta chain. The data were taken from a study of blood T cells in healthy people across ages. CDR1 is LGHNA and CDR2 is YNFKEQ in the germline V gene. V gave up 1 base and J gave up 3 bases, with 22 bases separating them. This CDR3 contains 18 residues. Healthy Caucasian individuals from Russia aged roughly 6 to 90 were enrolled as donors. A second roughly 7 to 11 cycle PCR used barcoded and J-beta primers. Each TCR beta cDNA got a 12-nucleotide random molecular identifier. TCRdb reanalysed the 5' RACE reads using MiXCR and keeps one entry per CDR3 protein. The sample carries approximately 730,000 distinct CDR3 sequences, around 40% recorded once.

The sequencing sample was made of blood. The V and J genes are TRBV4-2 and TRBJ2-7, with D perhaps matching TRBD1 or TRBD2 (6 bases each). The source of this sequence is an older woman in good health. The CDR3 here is CASSQGSGSTGTYYEQYF. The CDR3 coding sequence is TGTGCCAGCAGCCAAGGATCCGGATCCACAGGGACTTACTACGAGCAGTACTTC.